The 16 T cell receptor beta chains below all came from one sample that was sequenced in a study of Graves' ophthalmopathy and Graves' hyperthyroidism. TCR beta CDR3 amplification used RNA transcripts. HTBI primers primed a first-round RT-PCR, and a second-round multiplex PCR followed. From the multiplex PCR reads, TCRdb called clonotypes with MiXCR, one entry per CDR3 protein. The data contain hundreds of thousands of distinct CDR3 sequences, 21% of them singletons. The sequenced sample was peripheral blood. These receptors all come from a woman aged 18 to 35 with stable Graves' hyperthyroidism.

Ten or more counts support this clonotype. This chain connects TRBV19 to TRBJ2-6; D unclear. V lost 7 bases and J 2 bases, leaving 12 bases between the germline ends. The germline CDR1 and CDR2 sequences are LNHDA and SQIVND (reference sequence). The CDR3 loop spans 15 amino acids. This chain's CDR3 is CASTEDRAGANVLTF. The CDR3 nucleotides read TGTGCCAGTACCGAGGACCGGGCTGGGGCCAACGTCCTGACTTTC.

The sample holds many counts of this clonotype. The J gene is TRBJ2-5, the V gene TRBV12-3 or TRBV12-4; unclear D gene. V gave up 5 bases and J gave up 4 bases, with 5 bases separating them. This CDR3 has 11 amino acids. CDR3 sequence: CASSTRETQYF. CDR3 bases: TGTGCCAGCAGTACCCGAGAGACCCAGTACTTC.

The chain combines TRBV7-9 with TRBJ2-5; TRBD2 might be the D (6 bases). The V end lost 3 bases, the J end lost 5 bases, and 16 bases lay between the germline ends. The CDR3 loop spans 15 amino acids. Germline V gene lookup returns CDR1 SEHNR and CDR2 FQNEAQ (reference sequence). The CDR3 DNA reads TGTGCCAGCAGCTTTCCGCGGGGACCTGGGGAGACCCAGTACTTC. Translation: CASSFPRGPGETQYF.

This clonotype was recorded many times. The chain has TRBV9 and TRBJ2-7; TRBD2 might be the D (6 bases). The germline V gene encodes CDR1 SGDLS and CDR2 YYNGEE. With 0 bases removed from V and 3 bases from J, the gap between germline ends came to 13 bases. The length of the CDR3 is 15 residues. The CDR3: CASSVGASASYEQYF. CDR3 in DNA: TGTGCCAGCAGCGTAGGGGCTAGCGCAAGCTACGAGCAGTACTTC.

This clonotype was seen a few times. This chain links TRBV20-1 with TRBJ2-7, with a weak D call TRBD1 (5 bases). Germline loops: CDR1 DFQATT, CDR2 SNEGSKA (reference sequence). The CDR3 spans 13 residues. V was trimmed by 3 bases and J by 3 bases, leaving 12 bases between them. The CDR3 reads CSASSGQNYEQYF. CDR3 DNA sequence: TGCAGTGCTAGCTCAGGGCAGAACTACGAGCAGTACTTC.

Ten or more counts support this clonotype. DNA of the CDR3: TGTGCCAGCAGTTTGGCTGGGGCCAACGTCCTGACTTTC. Amino acids: CASSLAGANVLTF. This chain uses TRBV12-3 or TRBV12-4 with TRBJ2-6; D is unclear. This CDR3 has 13 amino acids. Trimming removed 3 bases from V and 2 bases from J, with 2 bases in between.

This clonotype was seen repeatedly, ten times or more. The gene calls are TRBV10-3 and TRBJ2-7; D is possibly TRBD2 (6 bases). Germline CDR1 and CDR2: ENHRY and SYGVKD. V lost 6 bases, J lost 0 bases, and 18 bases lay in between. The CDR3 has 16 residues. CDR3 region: CAIRAGISSGSYEQYF. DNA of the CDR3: TGTGCCATCAGGGCGGGAATAAGTAGTGGCTCCTACGAGCAGTACTTC.

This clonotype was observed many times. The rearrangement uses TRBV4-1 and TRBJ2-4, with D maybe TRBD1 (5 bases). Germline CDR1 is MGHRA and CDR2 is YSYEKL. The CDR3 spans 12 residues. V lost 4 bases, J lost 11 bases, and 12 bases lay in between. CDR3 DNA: TGCGCCAGCAGCCCCCTCTGGGGCCTTCAGTACTTC. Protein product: CASSPLWGLQYF.

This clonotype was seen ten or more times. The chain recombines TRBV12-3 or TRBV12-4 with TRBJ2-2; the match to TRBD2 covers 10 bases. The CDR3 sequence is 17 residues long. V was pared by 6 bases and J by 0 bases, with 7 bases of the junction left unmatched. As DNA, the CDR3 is TGTGCCAGCAGCCCCTATAGCGGGAGGCCGAACACCGGGGAGCTGTTTTTT. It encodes CASSPYSGRPNTGELFF.

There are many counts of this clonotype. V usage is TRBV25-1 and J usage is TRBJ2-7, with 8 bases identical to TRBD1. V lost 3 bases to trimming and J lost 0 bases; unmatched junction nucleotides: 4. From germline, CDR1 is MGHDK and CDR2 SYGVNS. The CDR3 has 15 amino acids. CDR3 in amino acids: CASSEGDRSSYEQYF. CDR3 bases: TGTGCCAGCAGTGAGGGGGACAGGAGCTCCTACGAGCAGTACTTC.

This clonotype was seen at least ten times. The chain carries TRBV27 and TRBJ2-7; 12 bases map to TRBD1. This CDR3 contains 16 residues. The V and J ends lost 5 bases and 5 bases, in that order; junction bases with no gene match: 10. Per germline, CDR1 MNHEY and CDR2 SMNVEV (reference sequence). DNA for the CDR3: TGTGCCAGCAGTCCCCGGGACAGGGGGCGGTATCACGAGCAGTACTTC. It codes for CASSPRDRGRYHEQYF.

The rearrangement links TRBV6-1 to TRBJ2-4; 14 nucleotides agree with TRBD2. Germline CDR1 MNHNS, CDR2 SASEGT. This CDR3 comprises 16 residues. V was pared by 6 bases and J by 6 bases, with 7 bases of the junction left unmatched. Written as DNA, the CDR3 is TGTGCCAGCAGACGGACTAGCGGGGGGTTTGCAAACATTCAGTACTTC. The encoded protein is CASRRTSGGFANIQYF.

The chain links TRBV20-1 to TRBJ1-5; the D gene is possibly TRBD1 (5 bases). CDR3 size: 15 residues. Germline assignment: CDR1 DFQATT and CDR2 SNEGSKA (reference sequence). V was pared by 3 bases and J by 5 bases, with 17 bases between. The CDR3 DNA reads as TGCAGTGCTAGTCTCCTCGGGGCGGGTGATCAGCCCCAGCATTTT. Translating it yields CSASLLGAGDQPQHF.

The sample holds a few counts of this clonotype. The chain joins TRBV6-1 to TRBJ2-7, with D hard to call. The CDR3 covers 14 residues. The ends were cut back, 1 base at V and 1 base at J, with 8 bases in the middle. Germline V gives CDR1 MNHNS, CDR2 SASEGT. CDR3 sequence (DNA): TGTGCCAGCAGTGAAGTGAGTAGGTCCTACGAGCAGTACTTC. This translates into CASSEVSRSYEQYF.

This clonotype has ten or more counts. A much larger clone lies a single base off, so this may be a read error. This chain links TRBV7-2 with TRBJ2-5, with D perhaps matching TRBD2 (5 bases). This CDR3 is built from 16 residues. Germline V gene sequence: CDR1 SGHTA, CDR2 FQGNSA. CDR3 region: CASSLVGSAGQETKYF. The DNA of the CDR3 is TGTGCCAGCAGCTTAGTGGGCAGTGCGGGTCAAGAGACCAAGTACTTC.

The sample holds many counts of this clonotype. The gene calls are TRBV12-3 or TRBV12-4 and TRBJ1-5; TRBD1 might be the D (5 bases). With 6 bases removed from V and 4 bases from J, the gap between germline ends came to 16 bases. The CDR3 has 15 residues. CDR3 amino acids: CASRSSGTPNQPQHF. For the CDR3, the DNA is TGTGCCAGCAGATCTTCAGGGACCCCTAATCAGCCCCAGCATTTT.